The clone carrying this T cell receptor beta chain has just a few counts. The antigen remains undetermined. These data are taken from a study of OX40 agonist ivuxolimab in advanced cancers. Study overall: While on treatment, patients had intravenous ivuxolimab at 0.01 to 10 mg/kg every 2 weeks. Three patients showed partial responses: one hepatocellular carcinoma and two cutaneous melanoma cases.

This CDR3 spans 13 amino acids. CDR1 and CDR2 from the germline V gene are SQVTM and ANQGSEA. V dropped 3 bases and J dropped 2 bases, with 5 bases sitting between them. Study results and caveats: There were, on average, more expanded clones in CD8+ T cells than in CD4+.

Here immunoSEQ multiplex PCR was the method, and the copy in TCRdb shows in-frame clones only, minus some. The data hold roughly 44,000 clones, with roughly nine tenths observed a single time. The sample in question was CD4+ or CD8+ T cells sorted from blood, obtained in a trial of the OX40 agonist ivuxolimab. This TCR was sampled from an adult with an advanced solid tumor such as melanoma, head and neck, liver or kidney cancer. The chain links TRBV29-1 to TRBJ2-6; no clear D gene. CDR3 sequence reads: CSVEGPGANVLTF. The CDR3 nucleotides read TGCAGCGTTGAGGGCCCTGGGGCCAACGTCCTGACTTTC. The full variable domain, its missing parts supplied by reference TRBV29-1 and TRBJ2-6, is SAVISQKPSRDICQRGTSLTIQCQVDSQVTMMFWYRQQPGQSLTLIATANQGSEATYESGFVIDKFPISRPNLTFSTLTVSNMSPEDSSIYLCSVEGPGANVLTFGAGSRLTVL.